The sequence of this TCR beta chain was determined in a study of CD8+CD57+ T cells in acquired aplastic anemia. For the study at large: Mean DNA quantity obtained from sorted CD4+ and CD8+ cells was around 3.2 ug. Regarding the study as a whole: In common between the patients and the controls were twenty-nine CD8+ CDR3 sequences.

According to the study, genomic DNA was the template for TCR beta VDJ and CDR3 profiling. From the reads, TCRdb called clonotypes with MiXCR, one entry per CDR3 protein. The sample includes some 200,000 distinct CDR3 sequences, around half of them seen just once. Germline CDR1 reads KGHDR; CDR2 reads SFDVKD. This CDR3 is built from 13 residues. V lost 3 bases, J lost 9 bases, and 11 bases lay in between. This clonotype has more than one count but fewer than ten. Its cognate antigen is unknown. Previously, flow cytometry had revealed CD8+CD57+ cell expansion in the patients chosen for sequencing. In all patients, the disease was severe acquired aplastic anemia. Patients had not yet gotten any therapy when their blood was taken for sampling.

The chain combines TRBV24-1 with TRBJ2-1; D not resolved. Sequencing used sorted CD4+, CD8+, or CD8+CD57+ T cells (not recorded which) from PBMCs. This receptor was obtained from a human donor with aplastic anemia. For the CDR3, the DNA is TGTGCCACCAGTGATAATTTTGTAGGTGAGCAGTTCTTC. As protein: CATSDNFVGEQFF.